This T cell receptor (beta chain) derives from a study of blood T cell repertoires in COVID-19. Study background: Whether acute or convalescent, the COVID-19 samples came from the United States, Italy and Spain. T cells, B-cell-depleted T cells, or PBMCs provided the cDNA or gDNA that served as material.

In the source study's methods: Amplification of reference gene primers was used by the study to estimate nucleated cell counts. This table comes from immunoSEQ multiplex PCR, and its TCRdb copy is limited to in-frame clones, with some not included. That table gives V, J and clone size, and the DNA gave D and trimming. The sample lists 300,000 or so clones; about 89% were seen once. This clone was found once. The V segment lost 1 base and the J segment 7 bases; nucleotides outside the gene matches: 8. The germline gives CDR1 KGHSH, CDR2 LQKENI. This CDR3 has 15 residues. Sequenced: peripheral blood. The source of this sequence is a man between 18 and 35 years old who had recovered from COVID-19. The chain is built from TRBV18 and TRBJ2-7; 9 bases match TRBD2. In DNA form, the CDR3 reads TGTGCCAGCTCACCACGGTTAGCGGGAGAAGGGGAGCAGTACTTC. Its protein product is CASSPRLAGEGEQYF.